A selection of T cell receptor beta chains follows, all from one sample in a study of T cell changes during pregnancy in multiple sclerosis. The method was immunoSEQ multiplex PCR; TCRdb's version includes in-frame clones alone and lacks a portion of them. The sample yields over 45,000 clones, approximately 92% seen once. This material consisted of CD4+ T cells from peripheral blood mononuclear cells, taken in the second trimester of pregnancy. The receptors shown here come from a female donor in good health, enrolled as a control in a pregnancy study. The CDR3 runs from the conserved cysteine through the conserved F or W. D genes are given only for firm matches. A row's size may be missing; if present it is once, few, many or a size class.

NA NA TRBJ2-7 TRBV18 CASSPGRDSYEQYF TGTGCCAGCTCACCGGGCAGGGACTCCTACGAGCAGTACTTC
few NA TRBJ1-1 TRBV30 CAWSTPDRRSTEAFF TGTGCCTGGAGTACCCCGGACAGAAGGTCCACTGAAGCTTTCTTT
once NA TRBJ2-7 TRBV11-3 CASSFGAFFYEQYF TGTGCCAGCAGCTTTGGGGCCTTTTTCTACGAGCAGTACTTC
NA TRBD1 TRBJ2-7 TRBV10-1 CASRVQGALGPPGYEQYF TGCGCCAGCAGAGTACAGGGGGCCTTGGGCCCGCCCGGCTACGAGCAGTACTTC
NA NA TRBJ2-7 TRBV4-3 CASSRTPSSEQYF TGCGCCAGCAGCCGAACTCCTTCCTCCGAGCAGTACTTC
NA TRBD1 TRBJ2-2 TRBV5-1 CASSWTGYSSDTGELFF TGCGCCAGCAGCTGGACAGGGTACTCCTCCGACACCGGGGAGCTGTTTTTT
few NA TRBJ1-2 TRBV28 CASSLPRALAYGYTF TGTGCCAGCAGTTTACCCAGGGCATTGGCTTATGGCTACACCTTC
NA NA TRBJ2-3 TRBV6-1 CASSGAGYLTDTQYF TGTGCCAGCAGTGGGGCGGGGTATTTAACAGATACGCAGTATTTT
NA TRBD2 TRBJ2-5 TRBV7-6 CASSPGGGLRTQYF TGTGCCAGCAGCCCGGGGGGGGGACTCCGGACCCAGTACTTC
NA NA TRBJ1-3 TRBV14 CASSPVRWTGNTIYF TGTGCCAGCAGCCCCGTCAGGTGGACTGGAAACACCATATATTTT
NA NA TRBJ2-3 TRBV4-2 CASSQRESVDTQYF TGTGCCAGCAGCCAACGGGAGTCGGTAGATACGCAGTATTTT
NA NA TRBJ2-3 TRBV7-2 CASSLRASGTDTQYF TGTGCCAGCAGCTTACGAGCTAGCGGCACAGATACGCAGTATTTT
NA TRBD2 TRBJ2-2 TRBV4-1 CASSQGDRTGGGELFF TGCGCCAGCAGCCAGGGCGACCGTACGGGGGGCGGGGAGCTGTTTTTT
NA NA TRBJ1-2 TRBV5-1 CASSLEYPRNYGYTF TGCGCCAGCAGCTTGGAGTACCCACGGAACTATGGCTACACCTTC
NA NA TRBJ2-2 TRBV7-2 CASSLEGYIGELFF TGTGCCAGCAGCTTAGAGGGGTATATCGGGGAGCTGTTTTTT
NA NA TRBJ1-5 TRBV28 CATSQGRNNQPQHF TGTGCCACATCACAGGGAAGAAACAATCAGCCCCAGCATTTT
NA TRBD1 TRBJ1-2 TRBV19 CASSLGTANYGYTF TGTGCCAGTAGTCTTGGGACAGCTAACTATGGCTACACCTTC
few TRBD1 TRBJ1-1 TRBV30 CAWGRTGNTEAFF TGTGCCTGGGGCCGGACAGGGAACACTGAAGCTTTCTTT
NA NA TRBJ1-1 TRBV5-5 CASSLSPNTEAFF TGTGCCAGCAGCTTGAGCCCGAACACTGAAGCTTTCTTT
NA TRBD2 TRBJ2-7 TRBV28 CASSTLAGAGVTHEQYF TGTGCCAGCAGTACTTTAGCGGGAGCCGGAGTCACCCACGAGCAGTACTTC
NA NA TRBJ2-5 TRBV10-1 CASSEVVQSETQYF TGCGCCAGCAGTGAAGTCGTACAGTCGGAGACCCAGTACTTC
once NA TRBJ1-2 TRBV7-5 CARSLAGRGWPLYGYTF TGTGCCAGAAGCTTAGCTGGCCGAGGGTGGCCCCTTTATGGCTACACCTTC
NA TRBD1 TRBJ2-3 TRBV28 CASSLQGANMNTQYF TGTGCCAGCAGTTTACAGGGGGCGAATATGAATACGCAGTATTTT
NA NA TRBJ1-5 TRBV21-1 CASSPEDRGLLSNQPQHF TGTGCCAGCAGCCCGGAGGACAGGGGGCTTTTGAGCAATCAGCCCCAGCATTTT
NA TRBD2 TRBJ2-1 TRBV28 CASSPFWREGSEQFF TGTGCCAGCAGTCCGTTTTGGCGGGAGGGGAGCGAGCAGTTCTTC
once TRBD1 TRBJ1-4 TRBV19 CASSSHRGRIEKLFF TGTGCCAGTAGTTCTCACAGGGGGCGGATTGAAAAACTGTTTTTT
NA NA TRBJ1-6 TRBV28 CASSLRGRPYSPLHF TGTGCCAGCAGTTTAAGAGGGAGGCCTTATTCACCCCTCCACTTT
NA TRBD1 TRBJ1-6 TRBV7-9 CASGDRNNSPLHF TGTGCCAGCGGGGACAGAAATAATTCACCCCTCCACTTT
NA NA TRBJ1-2 TRBV9 CASSALADGYGYTF TGTGCCAGCAGCGCCTTAGCGGACGGCTATGGCTACACCTTC
NA NA TRBJ1-4 TRBV19 CASSRYRVSTNEKLFF TGTGCCAGTAGTCGGTACAGGGTCAGCACTAATGAAAAACTGTTTTTT
NA NA TRBJ2-5 TRBV5-1 CASSWGGADWEPQETQYF TGCGCCAGCAGCTGGGGAGGAGCGGACTGGGAACCCCAAGAGACCCAGTACTTC
NA TRBD2 TRBJ2-2 TRBV19 CASERTSGIGELFF TGTGCCAGCGAAAGGACTAGCGGGATAGGGGAGCTGTTTTTT
NA NA TRBJ1-1 TRBV6-5 CASSNDADFEAFF TGTGCCAGCAGTAACGACGCGGACTTTGAAGCTTTCTTT
NA NA TRBJ2-1 TRBV2 CASLRESWEQQFF TGTGCCAGCCTACGGGAGTCGTGGGAACAGCAGTTCTTC
few NA TRBJ1-2 TRBV30 CAWRYYTTNYGYTF TGTGCCTGGCGGTACTACACTACTAACTATGGCTACACCTTC
NA NA TRBJ2-5 TRBV5-8 CASSLRTGQLETQYF TGTGCCAGCAGCCTTAGGACTGGACAGCTGGAGACCCAGTACTTC